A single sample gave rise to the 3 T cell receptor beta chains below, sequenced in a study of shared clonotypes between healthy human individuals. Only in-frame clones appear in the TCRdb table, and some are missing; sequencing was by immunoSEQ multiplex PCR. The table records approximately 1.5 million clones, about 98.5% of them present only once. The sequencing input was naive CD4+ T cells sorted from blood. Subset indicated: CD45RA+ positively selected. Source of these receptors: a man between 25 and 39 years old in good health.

The chain's CDR3 is CASTKLTGRGNNEQFF. As DNA, the CDR3 is TGTGCCAGCACCAAACTCACGGGGAGAGGGAACAATGAGCAGTTCTTC. The genes are TRBV2 and TRBJ2-1; TRBD2 is a possible D gene (5 bases). This CDR3 has 16 residues. Germline CDR1 and CDR2: SNHLY and FYNNEI. Between the trimmed V and J ends, which lost 7 bases and 5 bases, there was a span of 21 bases. Supplemented by reference TRBV2 and TRBJ2-1, the full variable domain reads EPEVTQTPSHQVTQMGQEVILRCVPISNHLYFYWYRQILGQKVEFLVSFYNNEISEKSEIFDDQFSVERPDGSNFTLKIRSTKLEDSAMYFCASTKLTGRGNNEQFFGPGTRLTVL.

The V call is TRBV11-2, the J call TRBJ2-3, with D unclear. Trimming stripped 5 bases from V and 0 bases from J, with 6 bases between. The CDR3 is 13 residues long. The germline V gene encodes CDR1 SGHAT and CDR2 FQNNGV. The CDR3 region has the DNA TGTGCCAGCAGCCCCCTAAGCACAGATACGCAGTATTTT. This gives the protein CASSPLSTDTQYF.

CDR3 in DNA: TGTGCCAGCAGTCCCAGTCTGGGACCCCAAGAGACCCAGTACTTC. Translated, it gives CASSPSLGPQETQYF. The rearrangement uses TRBV28 and TRBJ2-5; D is tentatively TRBD1 or TRBD2 (5 bases each). V was trimmed by 5 bases and J by 1 base, leaving 14 bases between them. Germline V lookup: CDR1 MDHEN, CDR2 SYDVKM. CDR3 size: 15 residues.